Listed here are 22 T cell receptor beta chains from one sample, sequenced in a study of CD8 T cells in Susac syndrome. The RNA, about 0.5 to 1 ug, was put through reverse transcription using random hexamers. TCRdb analysed the immunoSEQ multiplex PCR reads with MiXCR anew, one entry per CDR3 protein. The data contain about 180,000 distinct CDR3 sequences, around 96% of them singletons. The source material was CD8+ T cells from PBMCs. The receptor set was obtained from a human donor with multiple sclerosis.

J is TRBJ2-1 and V is TRBV25-1, with D hard to call. The CDR3 is made up of 14 amino acids. V dropped 7 bases and J dropped 7 bases, with 17 bases sitting between them. Germline assignment: CDR1 MGHDK and CDR2 SYGVNS. CDR3 sequence (DNA): TGTGCCAGCACGGACCGGCCGGAGAGTAATGAGCAGTTCTTC. Protein product: CASTDRPESNEQFF.

In DNA form, the CDR3 reads TGTGCCAGCAGTTCCCTCGCCACGGGGGCCTACGAGCAGTACTTC. Translation: CASSSLATGAYEQYF. The genes are TRBV28 and TRBJ2-7; possible D gene TRBD2, 6 bases. CDR3 length: 15 amino acids. The ends were cut back, 4 bases at V and 2 bases at J, with 15 bases in the middle. Per germline, CDR1 MDHEN and CDR2 SYDVKM.

CDR3 nucleotide sequence: TGCAGTGCTGAGGGATGGGAGAACACTGAAGCTTTCTTT. Protein product: CSAEGWENTEAFF. V gene TRBV20-1 combines with J gene TRBJ1-1, with no clear D. Germline assignment: CDR1 DFQATT and CDR2 SNEGSKA (reference sequence). V lost 5 bases, J lost 1 base, and 11 bases lay in between. The CDR3 length is 13 residues.

The chain couples TRBV12-3 or TRBV12-4 to TRBJ2-1; D remains ambiguous. The V gene lost 8 bases and the J gene lost 3 bases, with 11 bases spanning the gap. The CDR3 has 13 amino acids. The CDR3 sequence is CASERRSYNEQFF. The CDR3 nucleotides are TGTGCCAGCGAGAGGAGAAGCTACAATGAGCAGTTCTTC.

The V and J genes are TRBV3-1 and TRBJ2-1; 10 bases line up with TRBD2. J was trimmed by 2 bases and V by 1 base; bases with no gene match: 17. Looked up from germline, CDR1 is LGHDT and CDR2 is YNNKEL (reference sequence). The CDR3 loop spans 21 amino acids. The CDR3 DNA reads TGTGCCAGCAGCCAAGGTATGCCCGGCACTAGCGGGGTGGGGCCCTACAATGAGCAGTTCTTC. This encodes CASSQGMPGTSGVGPYNEQFF.

The rearrangement joins TRBV20-1 to TRBJ2-2, with 12 nucleotides matching TRBD2. V dropped 6 bases and J dropped 3; count of bases not matched to a gene: 5. The CDR3 is 15 amino acids. Germline lookup yields CDR1 DFQATT and CDR2 SNEGSKA (reference sequence). The CDR3 nucleotides read TGCAGTGCCTTAGGACTAGCGGGATACACCGGGGAGCTGTTTTTT. This codes for CSALGLAGYTGELFF.

CDR3 residues: CASSQPGNTGELFF. The CDR3 DNA is TGTGCCAGCAGCCAACCGGGGAACACCGGGGAGCTGTTTTTT. The rearrangement uses TRBV14 and TRBJ2-2; D gene unclear. Germline-derived CDR1 and CDR2 are SGHDN and FVKESK. V was trimmed by 2 bases and J by 1 base, leaving 5 bases between them. This CDR3 contains 14 residues.

This clonotype was counted a few times. The chain uses TRBV13 and TRBJ2-7; D call uncertain. Deletions cut 1 base from V and 2 bases from J, with 6 bases between. This CDR3 spans 13 amino acids. The germline V gene has CDR1 PRHDT and CDR2 FYEKMQ (reference sequence). The CDR3 protein is CASSLDQAYEQYF. CDR3 nucleotide sequence: TGTGCCAGCAGCTTAGATCAGGCCTACGAGCAGTACTTC.

The chain is built from TRBV11-2 and TRBJ2-1, with D possibly being TRBD2 (5 bases). The CDR3 loop spans 14 amino acids. CDR1 is SGHAT and CDR2 is FQNNGV in the germline V gene. Trimming took 11 bases from V and 4 from J, leaving 18 bases between them. Here the CDR3 reads CAAKDGSGYNEQFF. The DNA of the CDR3 is TGTGCCGCCAAAGACGGCTCGGGGTACAATGAGCAGTTCTTC.

The chain recombines TRBV13 with TRBJ2-2, with TRBD1 matching 8 bases. The CDR3 consists of 16 residues. From germline, CDR1 is PRHDT and CDR2 FYEKMQ (reference sequence). The trim removed 6 bases at V and 1 base at J, leaving 7 bases unmatched. CDR3: CASRNTGTGNTGELFF. The CDR3 DNA reads TGTGCCAGCAGGAACACCGGGACAGGGAACACCGGGGAGCTGTTTTTT. Looking up the rest from reference TRBV13 and TRBJ2-2 gives the full variable domain: AAGVIQSPRHLIKEKRETATLKCYPIPRHDTVYWYQQGPGQDPQFLISFYEKMQSDKGSIPDRFSAQQFSDYHSELNMSSLELGDSALYFCASRNTGTGNTGELFFGEGSRLTVL.

This chain connects TRBV7-9 to TRBJ2-5, with D possibly TRBD2 on 6 matching bases. CDR1 is SEHNR and CDR2 is FQNEAQ in the germline V gene (reference sequence). This CDR3 is built from 15 residues. Trimming stripped 5 bases from V and 6 bases from J, with 19 bases between. The CDR3 reads CASSPRDSQGKTQYF. The CDR3 DNA reads TGTGCCAGCAGCCCCCGGGACTCGCAAGGAAAGACCCAGTACTTC.

V and J are TRBV13 and TRBJ2-7; TRBD1 might be the D (7 bases). Germline V CDR1 and CDR2: PRHDT, FYEKMQ (reference sequence). This CDR3 is built from 16 residues. V dropped 5 bases and J dropped 2 bases, with 19 bases sitting between them. The CDR3: CASSGRQGLLTYEQYF. The CDR3 DNA reads as TGTGCCAGCAGCGGCAGACAGGGACTCCTCACCTACGAGCAGTACTTC. Looking up the rest from reference TRBV13 and TRBJ2-7 gives the full variable domain: AAGVIQSPRHLIKEKRETATLKCYPIPRHDTVYWYQQGPGQDPQFLISFYEKMQSDKGSIPDRFSAQQFSDYHSELNMSSLELGDSALYFCASSGRQGLLTYEQYFGPGTRLTVT.

The chain couples TRBV29-1 to TRBJ2-1; D is undetermined. The CDR3 has 10 amino acids. In germline, CDR1 is SQVTM, CDR2 ANQGSEA. The V gene lost 3 bases and the J gene lost 8 bases, with 5 bases spanning the gap. CDR3 DNA sequence: TGCAGCGTTGAGCCCCATGAGCAGTTCTTC. It encodes CSVEPHEQFF.

The CDR3 is CSARGHTESSYEQYF. In DNA form, the CDR3 reads TGCAGTGCTAGAGGCCATACCGAAAGCTCCTACGAGCAGTACTTC. The chain is built from TRBV20-1 and TRBJ2-7; D unresolved. Germline V gene data show CDR1 as DFQATT and CDR2 as SNEGSKA (reference sequence). V was cut by 1 base and J by 0 bases, with 13 bases left in between. This CDR3 is built from 15 residues.

As DNA, the CDR3 is TGTGCCAGCAGTGGAATAACCCTAGCCGCCGGAACCTACGAGCAGTACTTC. Translating gives CASSGITLAAGTYEQYF. This sequence joins TRBV28 and TRBJ2-7, with D perhaps matching TRBD2 (5 bases). Trimming removed 5 bases from V and 2 bases from J, with 22 bases in between. Germline CDR1 is MDHEN and CDR2 is SYDVKM. The length of the CDR3 is 17 residues.

The chain recombines TRBV28 with TRBJ2-1; 8 nucleotides agree with TRBD1. V dropped 8 bases and J dropped 13; count of bases not matched to a gene: 7. Germline-derived CDR1 and CDR2 are MDHEN and SYDVKM. This CDR3 is 11 amino acids long. The CDR3 region has the DNA TGTGCCAGCCAGTCAGGGGGCCCTCAGTTCTTC. Protein: CASQSGGPQFF.

This chain links TRBV13 with TRBJ2-7, with D possibly being TRBD1 (6 bases). This CDR3 has 14 residues. The germline CDR1 and CDR2 sequences are PRHDT and FYEKMQ (reference sequence). The germline V and J ends were trimmed by 5 bases and 5 bases, with 16 bases remaining between them. The CDR3 nucleotides are TGTGCCAGCAGCCCTACCAGGGGTGGACACGAGCAGTACTTC. This gives the protein CASSPTRGGHEQYF.

The V gene is TRBV29-1, the J gene TRBJ2-2, with 7 bases aligning to TRBD1. The CDR3 is 14 residues long. In germline, CDR1 is SQVTM, CDR2 ANQGSEA. V lost 2 bases to trimming and J lost 4 bases; unmatched junction nucleotides: 4. CDR3 loop: CSVETGEITGELFF. CDR3 in DNA: TGCAGCGTTGAAACAGGGGAGATCACCGGGGAGCTGTTTTTT.

This clonotype was counted only a few times. V and J are TRBV2 and TRBJ2-5; 15 bases are a match to TRBD2. The CDR3 consists of 15 residues. In germline, CDR1 is SNHLY, CDR2 FYNNEI. V lost 5 bases and J lost 4; bases outside the gene matches: 2. The CDR3, as DNA: TGTGCCAGCAGTTCGGGACTAGCGGGGGGAGAGACCCAGTACTTC. Amino acid sequence: CASSSGLAGGETQYF.

The chain links TRBV5-1 to TRBJ1-1; D gene unclear. There are 12 residues in the CDR3. V lost 5 bases to trimming and J lost 3 bases, with 8 bases between them. Germline CDR1 and CDR2: SGHRS and YFSETQ. CDR3 nucleotides: TGCGCCAGCAGACAGTCCGACACTGAAGCTTTCTTT. Protein: CASRQSDTEAFF.

The CDR3 nucleotides are TGTGCCAGCAGCGCTCTGGTCTACTCCTACGAGCAGTACTTC. Its protein is CASSALVYSYEQYF. V is TRBV28 and J is TRBJ2-7; unclear D gene. The CDR3 spans 14 residues. V lost 6 bases and J lost 0, with 12 bases in between. CDR1 is MDHEN and CDR2 is SYDVKM in the germline V gene.

The chain is built from TRBV19 and TRBJ2-7; D may correspond to TRBD1 or TRBD2 (5 bases each). CDR1 and CDR2 from the germline V gene are LNHDA and SQIVND (reference sequence). This CDR3 is 13 amino acids long. Trimming removed 3 bases from V and 4 bases from J, with 10 bases in between. CDR3 coding DNA: TGTGCCAGTAGTATGGGGACGGGTTACGAGCAGTACTTC. Residues: CASSMGTGYEQYF.